The 15 T cell receptor beta chains below all came from one sample that was sequenced in a study of T cell repertoires in ileal Crohn's disease. Sequencing used immunoSEQ multiplex PCR; TCRdb keeps in-frame clones, though not all of them. Of about 1,200 clones listed, 85% to 95% are singletons. Sequenced: ileal tissue. The receptors shown here come from an adult with Crohn's disease.

The V and J genes are TRBV11-2 and TRBJ2-5, with TRBD2 matching over 12 bases. CDR3 size: 18 residues. The ends lost 2 bases at V and 1 base at J; junction bases unmatched: 8. CDR1 and CDR2 from the germline V gene are SGHAT and FQNNGV. The CDR3: CASSLQLAGGPGQETQYF. The DNA of the CDR3 is TGTGCCAGCAGCTTACAGCTAGCGGGGGGGCCTGGCCAAGAGACCCAGTACTTC.

The chain has TRBV28 and TRBJ2-7; 7 bases are a match to TRBD2. The CDR3 spans 15 residues. The J segment lost 1 base and the V segment lost 5 bases, leaving 8 bases of the junction unmatched. Germline V CDR1 and CDR2: MDHEN, SYDVKM. This CDR3 is CASSLGGGTSYEQYV. Here the CDR3 DNA reads TGTGCCAGCAGTCTGGGGGGGGGAACGTCCTACGAGCAGTACGTC.

V and J are TRBV4-2 and TRBJ1-1, with D uncertain. This CDR3 has 13 amino acids. Germline values: CDR1 LGHNA, CDR2 YNFKEQ. V shed 0 bases and J shed 1 base, with 3 bases lying between them. The CDR3 spells CASSQDRNTEAFF. CDR3 bases: TGTGCCAGCAGCCAAGACAGGAACACTGAAGCTTTCTTT.

This chain uses TRBV25-1 with TRBJ1-2, with 7 bases fitting TRBD1. CDR3 length: 12 residues. From germline, CDR1 is MGHDK and CDR2 SYGVNS. Unmatched junction bases numbered 7, after V lost 7 bases and J lost 8 bases. This CDR3 is CASTPGGTGYTF. In nucleotides, the CDR3 is TGTGCCAGCACCCCAGGGGGGACCGGCTACACCTTC.

This rearrangement joins TRBV6-5 to TRBJ1-5; D gene uncertain. The CDR3 covers 15 residues. Germline CDR1 is MNHEY and CDR2 is SVGAGI. V was clipped by 4 bases and J by 4 bases, with 14 bases between them. Written as DNA, the CDR3 is TGTGCCAGCAGTTCCTCCGGGAGAAAGAATCAGCCCCAGCATTTT. Its protein is CASSSSGRKNQPQHF.

This sequence joins TRBV5-1 and TRBJ1-6; the match to TRBD1 covers 9 bases. V was clipped by 0 bases and J by 9 bases; unmatched bases: 10. This CDR3 has 17 amino acids. Germline CDR1 reads SGHRS; CDR2 reads YFSETQ. CDR3 bases: TGCGCCAGCAGCTTGGCCGGGACAGGGTGGGATATTTCACCCCTCCACTTT. The encoded protein is CASSLAGTGWDISPLHF.

V gene TRBV4-3 combines with J gene TRBJ1-5; 7 bases map to TRBD1. CDR1 is LGHNA, CDR2 YSLEER, per germline. Trimming cost V 3 bases and J 0 bases; bases outside gene matches: 2. The CDR3 spans 15 residues. The CDR3 coding sequence is TGCGCCAGCAGCCAGAGACAGGGTAGCAATCAGCCCCAGCATTTT. This gives the protein CASSQRQGSNQPQHF.

The gene calls are TRBV5-1 and TRBJ2-5; TRBD1 might be the D (6 bases). The CDR3 length is 15 residues. Germline loops: CDR1 SGHRS, CDR2 YFSETQ. V lost 4 bases, J lost 0 bases, and 13 bases lay in between. The CDR3 sequence: CASSRTATNQETQYF. CDR3 DNA: TGCGCCAGCAGCCGGACAGCAACAAACCAAGAGACCCAGTACTTC.

The V and J genes are TRBV10-1 and TRBJ1-1; 9 nucleotides line up with TRBD1. Trimming took 4 bases from V and 3 from J; bases not matched to a gene: 3. CDR3 length: 14 residues. CDR1 is WNHNN, CDR2 SYGVQD, per germline (reference sequence). In DNA, the CDR3 is TGCGCCAGCAGTGTTGGACAGGGGTACACTGAAGCTTTCTTT. Amino acids: CASSVGQGYTEAFF.

The DNA of the CDR3 is TGTGCCACCGGACTAGCGGGGGGGCATGAGCAGTTCTTC. Translated: CATGLAGGHEQFF. The chain couples TRBV27 to TRBJ2-1; 15 bases align to TRBD2. Germline V gene lookup returns CDR1 MNHEY and CDR2 SMNVEV (reference sequence). The CDR3 sequence is 13 residues long. Trimming cost V 10 bases and J 8 bases; bases outside gene matches: 3.

The rearrangement uses TRBV19 and TRBJ2-4; 12 bases match TRBD1. Trimming cost V 1 base and J 8 bases; bases outside gene matches: 12. The CDR3 extends over 18 amino acids. Germline loops: CDR1 LNHDA, CDR2 SQIVND (reference sequence). CDR3 in amino acids: CASSIVVGGTGGRDIQYF. CDR3 bases: TGTGCCAGTAGTATAGTGGTTGGCGGGACAGGGGGCCGGGACATTCAGTACTTC.

This clone was counted only a few times. This chain joins TRBV5-6 and TRBJ1-2; D is uncertain. The CDR3 sequence is 13 residues long. Germline V gene sequence: CDR1 SGHDT, CDR2 YYEEEE. Trimming cost V 5 bases and J 7 bases, with 15 bases left between them. The CDR3 here is CASRSNRVGGYTF. The CDR3 nucleotides read TGTGCCAGCAGGTCAAACCGGGTCGGTGGCTACACCTTC.

The rearrangement joins TRBV7-2 to TRBJ1-1; D gene uncertain. Germline V gene sequence: CDR1 SGHTA, CDR2 FQGNSA. This CDR3 is 11 amino acids long. V shed 0 bases and J shed 8 bases, with 4 bases lying between them. As DNA, the CDR3 is TGTGCCAGCAGCTTAGCCGGGGAAGCTTTCTTT. It specifies CASSLAGEAFF.

This chain joins TRBV28 and TRBJ1-3; perhaps TRBD1 as D (5 bases). Per the germline V gene, CDR1 is MDHEN and CDR2 is SYDVKM. This CDR3 has 17 residues. The V gene lost 1 base and the J gene lost 0 bases, with 13 bases spanning the gap. In DNA, the CDR3 is TGTGCCAGCAGTTTATTAGGGCAGACAGACTCTGGAAACACCATATATTTT. This translates into CASSLLGQTDSGNTIYF. Filled out from reference TRBV28 and TRBJ1-3, the complete variable domain reads DVKVTQSSRYLVKRTGEKVFLECVQDMDHENMFWYRQDPGLGLRLIYFSYDVKMKEKGDIPEGYSVSREKKERFSLILESASTNQTSMYLCASSLLGQTDSGNTIYFGEGSWLTVV.

The V and J genes are TRBV4-1 and TRBJ2-7; D unresolved. The CDR3 consists of 14 residues. Germline CDR1 reads MGHRA; CDR2 reads YSYEKL. Trimming cost V 0 bases and J 9 bases, with 15 bases left between them. The DNA for the CDR3 is TGCGCCAGCAGCCAAGATTCCCCTGGCAGGCCGCAGTACTTC. Its translation: CASSQDSPGRPQYF.